A selection of T cell receptor beta chains follows, all from one sample in a study of blood T cell repertoires in COVID-19. This table comes from immunoSEQ multiplex PCR, and its TCRdb copy is limited to in-frame clones, with some not included. The sample carries roughly 200,000 clones, roughly 87% recorded once. The sample comprised PBMCs or T cells enriched from blood (not recorded which). All receptors come from a man between 18 and 29 years old with acute COVID-19. The CDR3 runs from the conserved cysteine through the conserved F or W. The D gene is left open where the match is weak. The size field is filled for only some rows; it gives once, few, many or a size class.

clone_size	v_call	d_call	j_call	cdr3_nt	cdr3_aa
NA	TRBV12-3/TRBV12-4	NA	TRBJ1-5	TGTGCCAGCTTGGGGCTGAATCAGCCCCAGCATTTT	CASLGLNQPQHF
once	TRBV7-6	NA	TRBJ1-5	TGTGCCAGCAGCTTAGGGAGCGTTCAGCCCCAGCATTTT	CASSLGSVQPQHF
NA	TRBV4-1	NA	TRBJ2-5	TGCGCCAGCAGCCTCTGGTTGGGCCAGGAACAAGAGACCCAGTACTTC	CASSLWLGQEQETQYF
NA	TRBV27	TRBD2	TRBJ2-3	TGTGCCAGCCCCGGGCGGGGGGAAGCAGATACGCAGTATTTT	CASPGRGEADTQYF
NA	TRBV28	NA	TRBJ2-7	TGTGCCAGCAGCCATCGACAGGAAACCTACGAGCAGTACTTC	CASSHRQETYEQYF
NA	TRBV30	NA	TRBJ1-3	TGTGCCTGGATAACATCCTCTGGAAACACCATATATTTT	CAWITSSGNTIYF
NA	TRBV24-1	NA	TRBJ2-3	TGTGCCACCCGAGTGACAGGTACAGATACGCAGTATTTT	CATRVTGTDTQYF
few	TRBV5-1	NA	TRBJ1-4	TGCGCCAGCAGCTTGTCCCTAGTCCCTTTACAGGGAAGGAATGAAAAACTGTTTTTT	CASSLSLVPLQGRNEKLFF
NA	TRBV7-2	NA	TRBJ1-2	TGTGCCAGCAGACCGACAGGAAACTATGGCTACACCTTC	CASRPTGNYGYTF
NA	TRBV27	NA	TRBJ2-1	NA	CASSSSATPPGDEQFF
NA	TRBV5-8	TRBD2	TRBJ2-1	TGTGCCAGCAGCCTCGGGACTAGTAAGGGCAATGAGCAGTTCTTC	CASSLGTSKGNEQFF
NA	TRBV11-2	TRBD1	TRBJ1-1	TGTGCCAGCAGTCCGACGGGACAGGGGGTGAGTGCTTTCTTT	CASSPTGQGVSAFF
NA	TRBV4-1	TRBD2	TRBJ2-7	TGCGCCAGCAGCCAAGCGGTAGCGGGAGTCTACGAGCAGTACTTC	CASSQAVAGVYEQYF
NA	TRBV11-2	NA	TRBJ2-7	TGTGCCAGCAGCTTGCGAGTGGAGCAGTACTTC	CASSLRVEQYF
NA	TRBV2	NA	TRBJ1-2	TGTGCCAGCAGTGAACGCGGAGACTATGGCTACACCTTC	CASSERGDYGYTF
NA	TRBV7-9	TRBD2	TRBJ2-1	TGTGCCAGCAGCTTGACTAGCGGGAGGTTACACAATGAGCAGTTCTTC	CASSLTSGRLHNEQFF
few	TRBV7-2	TRBD1	TRBJ2-3	TGTGCCAGCAGCTTGACAGGGGGCTATAGTACAGATACGCAGTATTTT	CASSLTGGYSTDTQYF